This T cell receptor (beta chain) was sequenced in a study of blood T cell repertoires in COVID-19. Turning to the study itself: PBMCs, B-cell-depleted T cells, or T cells provided the cDNA or gDNA that made up the material.

CDR1 and CDR2 from the germline V gene are LGHNT and FRNRAP. J was trimmed by 3 bases and V by 4 bases; bases with no gene match: 23. This CDR3 comprises 22 residues. Source study methods: For nucleated cells, counts were estimated from reference gene primer amplification. This table comes from immunoSEQ multiplex PCR, and its TCRdb copy is limited to in-frame clones, with some not included. D and trimming come from the DNA, and the V and J calls and clone size come from that table. Here the sample spans 490,000 or so clones, roughly 90% being singletons. The participants were between roughly 18 and 89 years old and came from some 23 US areas. Clinical history reported by participants formed the basis on which cohorts were assigned.

Material for sequencing was PBMCs or T cells enriched from blood (not recorded which). This chain joins TRBV12-5 and TRBJ2-1, with 11 bases fitting TRBD2. The source is a middle-aged woman who had recovered from COVID-19. CDR3 sequence reads: CASGSPGKRLAGGGLLYNEQFF. DNA of the CDR3: TGTGCTAGTGGTTCCCCAGGTAAGCGCCTAGCGGGAGGCGGCCTACTCTACAATGAGCAGTTCTTC.